This TCR beta chain was captured in a study of blood T cell repertoires in COVID-19. Across the study: The cDNA or gDNA used as material had been derived from T cells, B-cell-depleted T cells, or PBMCs.

On this clone itself: Within the sample, other DNA sequences also encode this same CDR3.

As originally analysed: Nucleated cell number was recorded as an estimate derived from reference gene primer amplification. Measured with immunoSEQ multiplex PCR; TCRdb has only the in-frame clones, and not every one. V and J calls and clone size are those listed in that table; D and trimming were worked out from the DNA. The table lists about 220,000 clones, roughly 89% of them singletons, with less than 4.5% in the top ten. The V end lost 0 bases, the J end lost 1 base, and 7 bases lay between the germline ends. This CDR3 contains 14 residues. The V gene's germline CDR1 is SGHRS and CDR2 YFSETQ. Self-reported history from a screening survey and questionnaire set each donor's cohort.

Specimen: PBMCs or T cells enriched from blood (not recorded which). This TCR came from a woman in her 40s with acute COVID-19. The chain employs TRBV5-1 and TRBJ1-1; the D gene is possibly TRBD1 (6 bases). CDR3 DNA sequence: TGCGCCAGCAGCTTGGTAGGGGGGAACACTGAAGCTTTCTTT. It codes for CASSLVGGNTEAFF.